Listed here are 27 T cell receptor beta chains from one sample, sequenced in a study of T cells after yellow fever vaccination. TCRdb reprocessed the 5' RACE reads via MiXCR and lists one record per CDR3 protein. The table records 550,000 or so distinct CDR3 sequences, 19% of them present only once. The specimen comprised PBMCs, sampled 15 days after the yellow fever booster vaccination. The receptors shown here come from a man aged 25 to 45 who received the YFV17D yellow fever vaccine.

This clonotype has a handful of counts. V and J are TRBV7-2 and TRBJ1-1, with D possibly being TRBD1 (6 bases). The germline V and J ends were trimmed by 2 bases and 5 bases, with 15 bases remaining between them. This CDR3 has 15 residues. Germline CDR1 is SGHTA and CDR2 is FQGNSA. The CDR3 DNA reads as TGTGCCAGCAGCTTAAACCCAACCAGGGGAACTGAAGCTTTCTTT. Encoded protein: CASSLNPTRGTEAFF.

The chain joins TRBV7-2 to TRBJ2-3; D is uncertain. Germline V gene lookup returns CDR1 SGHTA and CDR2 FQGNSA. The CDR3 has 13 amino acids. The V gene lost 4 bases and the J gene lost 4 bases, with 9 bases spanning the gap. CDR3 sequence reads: CASSSPGADTQYF. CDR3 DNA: TGTGCCAGCAGCTCCCCGGGTGCAGATACGCAGTATTTT.

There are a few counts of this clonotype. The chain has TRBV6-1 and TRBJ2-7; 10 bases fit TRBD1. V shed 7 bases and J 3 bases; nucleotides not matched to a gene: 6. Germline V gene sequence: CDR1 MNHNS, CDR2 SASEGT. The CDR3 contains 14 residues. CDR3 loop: CASTARDRGYEQYF. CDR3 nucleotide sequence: TGTGCCAGCACCGCCCGGGACAGGGGCTACGAGCAGTACTTC.

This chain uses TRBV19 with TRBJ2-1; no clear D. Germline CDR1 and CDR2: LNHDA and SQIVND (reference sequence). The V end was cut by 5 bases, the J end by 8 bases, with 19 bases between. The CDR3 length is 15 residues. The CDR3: CASSSLGAQYYEQFF. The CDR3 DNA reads TGTGCCAGTAGTTCCCTAGGAGCCCAATACTATGAGCAGTTCTTC.

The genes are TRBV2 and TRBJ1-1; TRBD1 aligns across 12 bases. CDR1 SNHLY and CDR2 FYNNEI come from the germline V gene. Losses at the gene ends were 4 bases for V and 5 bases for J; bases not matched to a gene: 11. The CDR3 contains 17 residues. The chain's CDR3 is CASSVPGQGARTTEAFF. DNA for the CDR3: TGTGCCAGCAGTGTTCCGGGACAGGGGGCCCGGACGACTGAAGCTTTCTTT.

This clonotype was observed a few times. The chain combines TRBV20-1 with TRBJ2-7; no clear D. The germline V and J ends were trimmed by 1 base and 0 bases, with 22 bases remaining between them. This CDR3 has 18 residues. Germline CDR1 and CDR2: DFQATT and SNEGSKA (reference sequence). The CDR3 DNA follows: TGCAGTGCTAGAGGGTGGTCCCCCGACGGAAGCAGCTCCTACGAGCAGTACTTC. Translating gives CSARGWSPDGSSSYEQYF.

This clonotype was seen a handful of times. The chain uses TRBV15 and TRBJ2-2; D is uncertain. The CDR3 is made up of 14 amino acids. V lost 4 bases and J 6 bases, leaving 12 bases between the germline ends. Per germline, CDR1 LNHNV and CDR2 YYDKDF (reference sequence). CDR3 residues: CATSIRDGAGELFF. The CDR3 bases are TGTGCCACCAGCATTCGCGATGGGGCCGGGGAGCTGTTTTTT.

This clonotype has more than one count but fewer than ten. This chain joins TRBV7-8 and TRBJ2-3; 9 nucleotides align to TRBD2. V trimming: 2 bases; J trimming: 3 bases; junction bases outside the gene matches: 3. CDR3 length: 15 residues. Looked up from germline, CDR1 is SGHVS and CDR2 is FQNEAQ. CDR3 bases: TGTGCCAGCAGCTTAATGCTAGCGGGAACAGATACGCAGTATTTT. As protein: CASSLMLAGTDTQYF. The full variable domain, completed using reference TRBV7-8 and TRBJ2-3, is GAGVSQSPRYKVAKRGQDVALRCDPISGHVSLFWYQQALGQGPEFLTYFQNEAQLDKSGLPSDRFFAERPEGSVSTLKIQRTQQEDSAVYLCASSLMLAGTDTQYFGPGTRLTVL.

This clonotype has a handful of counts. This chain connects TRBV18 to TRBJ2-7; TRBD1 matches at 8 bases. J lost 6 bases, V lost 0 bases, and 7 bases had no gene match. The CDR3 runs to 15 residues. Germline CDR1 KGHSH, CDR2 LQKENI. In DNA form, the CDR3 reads TGTGCCAGCTCACCACCGACTTCAGACAGGGGCGAGCAGTACTTC. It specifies CASSPPTSDRGEQYF.

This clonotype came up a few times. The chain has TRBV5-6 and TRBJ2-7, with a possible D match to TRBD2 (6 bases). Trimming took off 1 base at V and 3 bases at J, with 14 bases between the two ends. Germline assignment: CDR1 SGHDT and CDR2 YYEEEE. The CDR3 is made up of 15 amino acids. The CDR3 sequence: CASSLPLALYYEQYF. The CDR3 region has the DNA TGTGCCAGCAGCTTGCCCCTAGCGTTGTACTACGAGCAGTACTTC.

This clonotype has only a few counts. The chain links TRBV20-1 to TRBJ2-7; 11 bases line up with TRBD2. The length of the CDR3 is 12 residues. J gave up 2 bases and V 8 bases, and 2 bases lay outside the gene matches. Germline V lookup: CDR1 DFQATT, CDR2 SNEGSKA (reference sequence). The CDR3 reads CSSLAGAYEQYF. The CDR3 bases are TGCAGTTCACTAGCGGGAGCCTACGAGCAGTACTTC.

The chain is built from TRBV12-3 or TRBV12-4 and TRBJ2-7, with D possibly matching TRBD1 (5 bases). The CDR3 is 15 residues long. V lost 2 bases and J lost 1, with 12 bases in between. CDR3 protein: CASSLPGSSSYEQYF. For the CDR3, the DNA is TGTGCCAGCAGTTTACCAGGGTCTTCTTCCTACGAGCAGTACTTC.

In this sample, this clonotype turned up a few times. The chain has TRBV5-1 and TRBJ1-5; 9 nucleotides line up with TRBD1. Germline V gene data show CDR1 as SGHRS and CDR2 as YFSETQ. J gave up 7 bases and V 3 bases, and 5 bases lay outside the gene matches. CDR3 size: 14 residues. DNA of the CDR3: TGCGCCAGCAGCTCGGGACAGGGTGACCAGCCCCAGCATTTT. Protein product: CASSSGQGDQPQHF.

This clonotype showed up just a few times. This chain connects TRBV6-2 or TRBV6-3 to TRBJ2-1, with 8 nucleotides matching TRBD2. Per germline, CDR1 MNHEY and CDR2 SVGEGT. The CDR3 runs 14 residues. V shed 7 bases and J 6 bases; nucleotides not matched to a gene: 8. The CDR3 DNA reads TGTGCCAGCACCGGGACTAGAAGCTCCAATGAGCAGTTCTTC. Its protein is CASTGTRSSNEQFF.

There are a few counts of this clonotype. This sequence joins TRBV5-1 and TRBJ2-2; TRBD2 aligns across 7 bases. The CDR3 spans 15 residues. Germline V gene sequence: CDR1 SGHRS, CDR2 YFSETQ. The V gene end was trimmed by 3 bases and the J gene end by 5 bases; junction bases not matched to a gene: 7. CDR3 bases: TGCGCCAGCAGCTCCCGGGACTACGGGACCGGGGAGCTGTTTTTT. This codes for CASSSRDYGTGELFF.

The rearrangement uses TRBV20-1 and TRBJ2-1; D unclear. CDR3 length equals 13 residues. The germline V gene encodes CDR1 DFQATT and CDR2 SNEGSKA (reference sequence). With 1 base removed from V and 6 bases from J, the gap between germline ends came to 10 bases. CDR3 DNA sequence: TGCAGTGCTAGAGGGCCCCCGGCCAATGAGCAGTTCTTC. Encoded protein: CSARGPPANEQFF.

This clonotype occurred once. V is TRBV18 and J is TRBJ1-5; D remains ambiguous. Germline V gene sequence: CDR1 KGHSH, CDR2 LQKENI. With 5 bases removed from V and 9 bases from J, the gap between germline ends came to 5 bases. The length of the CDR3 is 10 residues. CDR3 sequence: CASSKPPQHF. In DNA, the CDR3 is TGTGCCAGCTCAAAACCGCCCCAGCATTTT. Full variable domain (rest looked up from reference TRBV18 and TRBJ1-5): NAGVMQNPRHLVRRRGQEARLRCSPMKGHSHVYWYRQLPEEGLKFMVYLQKENIIDESGMPKERFSAEFPKEGPSILRIQQVVRGDSAAYFCASSKPPQHFGDGTRLSIL.

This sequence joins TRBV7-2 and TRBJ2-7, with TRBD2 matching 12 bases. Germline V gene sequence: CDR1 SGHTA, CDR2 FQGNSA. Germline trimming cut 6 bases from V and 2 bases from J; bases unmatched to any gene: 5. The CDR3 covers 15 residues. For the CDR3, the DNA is TGTGCCAGCAGTTGGACTAGCGGGATCACCTACGAGCAGTACTTC. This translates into CASSWTSGITYEQYF. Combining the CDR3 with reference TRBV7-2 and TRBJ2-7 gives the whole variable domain GAGVSQSPSNKVTEKGKDVELRCDPISGHTALYWYRQSLGQGLEFLIYFQGNSAPDKSGLPSDRFSAERTGGSVSTLTIQRTQQEDSAVYLCASSWTSGITYEQYFGPGTRLTVT.

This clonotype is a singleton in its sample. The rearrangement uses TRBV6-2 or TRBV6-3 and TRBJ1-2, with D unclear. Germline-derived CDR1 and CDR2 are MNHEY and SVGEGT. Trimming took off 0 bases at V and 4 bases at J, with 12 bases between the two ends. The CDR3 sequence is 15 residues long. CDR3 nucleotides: TGTGCCAGCAGTTACTCCAGACAACATTTCTATGGCTACACCTTC. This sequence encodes CASSYSRQHFYGYTF.

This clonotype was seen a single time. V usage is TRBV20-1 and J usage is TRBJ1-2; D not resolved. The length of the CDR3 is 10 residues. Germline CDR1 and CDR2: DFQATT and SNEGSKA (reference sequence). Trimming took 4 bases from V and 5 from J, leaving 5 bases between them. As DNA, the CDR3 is TGCAGTGCTATTCTATATGGCTACACCTTC. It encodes CSAILYGYTF.

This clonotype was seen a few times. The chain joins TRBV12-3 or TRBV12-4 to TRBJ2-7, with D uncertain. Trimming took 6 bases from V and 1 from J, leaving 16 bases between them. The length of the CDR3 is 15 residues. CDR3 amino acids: CASSPSGKPSYEQYF. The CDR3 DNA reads TGTGCCAGCAGCCCTTCCGGCAAGCCTTCCTACGAGCAGTACTTC.

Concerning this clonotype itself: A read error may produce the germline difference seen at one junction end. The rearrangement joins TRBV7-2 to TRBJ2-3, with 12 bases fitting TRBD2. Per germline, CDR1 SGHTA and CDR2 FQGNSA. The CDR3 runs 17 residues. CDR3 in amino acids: CASSLAGGLIRTDTQYF. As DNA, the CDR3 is TGTGCCAGCAGCCTAGCGGGAGGGCTAATACGCACAGATACGCAGTATTTT. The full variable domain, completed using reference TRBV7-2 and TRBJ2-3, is GAGVSQSPSNKVTEKGKDVELRCDPISGHTALYWYRQSLGQGLEFLIYFQGNSAPDKSGLPSDRFSAERTGGSVSTLTIQRTQQEDSAVYLCASSLAGGLIRTDTQYFGPGTRLTVL.

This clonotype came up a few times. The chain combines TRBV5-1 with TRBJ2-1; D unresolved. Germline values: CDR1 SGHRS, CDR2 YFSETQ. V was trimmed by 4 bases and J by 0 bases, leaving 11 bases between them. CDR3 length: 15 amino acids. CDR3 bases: TGCGCCAGCAGCGCCTACTTGAACTCCTACAATGAGCAGTTCTTC. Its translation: CASSAYLNSYNEQFF.

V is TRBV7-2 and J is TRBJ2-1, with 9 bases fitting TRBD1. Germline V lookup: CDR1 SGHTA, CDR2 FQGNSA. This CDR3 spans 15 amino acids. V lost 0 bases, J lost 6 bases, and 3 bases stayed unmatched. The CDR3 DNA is TGTGCCAGCAGCTTAGCCGGACAGGGGAGCAATGAGCAGTTCTTC. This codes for CASSLAGQGSNEQFF.

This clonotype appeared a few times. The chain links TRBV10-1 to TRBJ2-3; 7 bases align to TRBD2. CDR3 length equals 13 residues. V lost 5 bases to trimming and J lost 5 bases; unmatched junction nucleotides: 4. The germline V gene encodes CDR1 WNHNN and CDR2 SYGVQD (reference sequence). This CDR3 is CASSRGLLDTQYF. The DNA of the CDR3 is TGCGCCAGCAGTCGGGGACTATTAGATACGCAGTATTTT.

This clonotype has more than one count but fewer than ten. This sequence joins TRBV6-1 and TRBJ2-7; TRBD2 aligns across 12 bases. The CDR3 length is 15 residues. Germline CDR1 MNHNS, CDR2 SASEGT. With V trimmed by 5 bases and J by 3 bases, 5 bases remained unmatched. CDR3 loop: CASSRLAGEGYEQYF. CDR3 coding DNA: TGTGCCAGCAGTAGACTAGCGGGAGAGGGCTACGAGCAGTACTTC.

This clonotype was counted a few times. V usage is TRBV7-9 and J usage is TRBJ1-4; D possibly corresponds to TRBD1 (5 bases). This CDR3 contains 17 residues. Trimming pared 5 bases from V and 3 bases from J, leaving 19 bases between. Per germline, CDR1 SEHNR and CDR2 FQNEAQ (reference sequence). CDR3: CASSQDIGTIANEKLFF. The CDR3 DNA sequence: TGTGCCAGCAGCCAGGACATAGGGACGATTGCTAATGAAAAACTGTTTTTT.